The sample holds one count of the clone carrying this T cell receptor beta chain. No antigen is known for it. J lost 9 bases, V lost 1 base, and 15 bases had no gene match. The CDR3 runs to 17 residues. Germline-derived CDR1 and CDR2 are SGHVS and FNYEAQ. This entry belongs to a study of radiotherapy plus CTLA-4 blockade in lung cancer. Study findings and constraints: Tumor-derived TCR clones expanded in blood after radiotherapy plus ipilimumab.

Sequencing used immunoSEQ multiplex PCR; TCRdb keeps in-frame clones, though not all of them. Of about 73,000 clones listed, more than 75% were seen once; the top ten hold 35% to 50%. Sequencing was performed on peripheral blood, taken from a patient treated with radiotherapy plus ipilimumab. J is TRBJ2-5 and V is TRBV7-6, with 9 bases aligning to TRBD2. This TCR came from a human donor with non-small cell lung cancer that progressed on radiotherapy plus ipilimumab. The CDR3 is CASSLEPSGNLLAAQYF. The DNA for the CDR3 is TGTGCCAGCAGCTTAGAGCCTAGCGGGAACCTCCTTGCGGCCCAGTACTTC.